There are a few counts of the clone carrying this T cell receptor beta chain. The sample comes from a study of blood T cell repertoires in COVID-19. Looking at the study overall: COVID-19 samples, acute and convalescent, were from the United States, Italy and Spain.

CDR1 and CDR2 from the germline V gene are MGHRA and YSYEKL. The CDR3 totals 16 residues. With 4 bases clipped from V and 8 bases from J, the junction kept 9 bases outside the gene matches. Original processing notes: Amplification with reference gene primers provided the estimates of nucleated cell counts. Assay used: immunoSEQ multiplex PCR; TCRdb lists only in-frame clones, some missing. The DNA gave D and trimming, while V, J and clone size come from that table. This sample has more than 95,000 clones; over 60% occur once, and the top ten carry about 40%. The receptor comes from a man aged 35 to 55 with active or convalescent COVID-19. The material sequenced was peripheral blood. V gene TRBV4-1 combines with J gene TRBJ2-1; 12 nucleotides line up with TRBD1. The CDR3 DNA reads as TGCGCCAGCAGCCGAGCACCGGGACAGGGGGCCCATGAGCAGTTCTTC. The encoded protein is CASSRAPGQGAHEQFF.